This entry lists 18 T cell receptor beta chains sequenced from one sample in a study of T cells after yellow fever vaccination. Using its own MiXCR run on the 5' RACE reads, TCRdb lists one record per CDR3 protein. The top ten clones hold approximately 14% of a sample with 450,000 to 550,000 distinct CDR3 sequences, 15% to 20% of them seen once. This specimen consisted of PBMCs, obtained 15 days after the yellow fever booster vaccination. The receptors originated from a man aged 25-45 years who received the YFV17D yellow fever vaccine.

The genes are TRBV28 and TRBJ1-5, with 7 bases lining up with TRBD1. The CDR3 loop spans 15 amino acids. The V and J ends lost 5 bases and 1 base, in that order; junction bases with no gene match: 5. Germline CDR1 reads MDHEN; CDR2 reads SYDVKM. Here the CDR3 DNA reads TGTGCCAGCAGTGCCGGGACAGCGAGCAATCAGCCCCAGCATTTT. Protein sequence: CASSAGTASNQPQHF.

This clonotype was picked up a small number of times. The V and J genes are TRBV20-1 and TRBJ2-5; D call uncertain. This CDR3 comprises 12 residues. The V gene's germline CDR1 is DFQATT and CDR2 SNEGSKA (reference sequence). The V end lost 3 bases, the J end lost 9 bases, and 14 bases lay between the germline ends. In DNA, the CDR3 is TGCAGTGCTAGGGATCGAAACCGGGCCCAGTACTTC. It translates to CSARDRNRAQYF.

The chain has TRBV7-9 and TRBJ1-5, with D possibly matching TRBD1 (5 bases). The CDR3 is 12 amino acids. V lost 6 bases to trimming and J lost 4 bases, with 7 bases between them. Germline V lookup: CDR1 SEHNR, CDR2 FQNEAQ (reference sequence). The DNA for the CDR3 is TGTGCCAGCAGGGCAGGGAATCAGCCCCAGCATTTT. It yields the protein CASRAGNQPQHF.

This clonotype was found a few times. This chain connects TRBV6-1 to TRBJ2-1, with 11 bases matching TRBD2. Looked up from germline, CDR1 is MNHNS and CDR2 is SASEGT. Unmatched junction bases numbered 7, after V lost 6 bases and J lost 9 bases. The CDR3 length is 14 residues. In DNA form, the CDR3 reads TGTGCCAGCAGGGGGCTAGCGGGAGGAAGTGAGCAGTTCTTC. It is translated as CASRGLAGGSEQFF.

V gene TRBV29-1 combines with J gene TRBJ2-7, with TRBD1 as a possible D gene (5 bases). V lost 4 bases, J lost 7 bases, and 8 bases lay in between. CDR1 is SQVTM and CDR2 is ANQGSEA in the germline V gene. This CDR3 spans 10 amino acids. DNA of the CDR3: TGCAGCGTTGGGGGCTTGGAGCAGTACTTC. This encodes CSVGGLEQYF.

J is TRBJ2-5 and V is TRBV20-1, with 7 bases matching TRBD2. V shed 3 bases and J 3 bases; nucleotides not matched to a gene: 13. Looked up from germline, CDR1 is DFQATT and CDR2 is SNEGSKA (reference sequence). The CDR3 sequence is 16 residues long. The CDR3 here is CSASNGRSGDKETQYF. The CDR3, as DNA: TGCAGTGCTAGTAACGGCCGGAGCGGGGATAAAGAGACCCAGTACTTC.

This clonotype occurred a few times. CDR3 coding DNA: TGTGCCAGCAGCTTGTTAACCGGGTTCTCCTACAATGAGCAGTTCTTC. It specifies CASSLLTGFSYNEQFF. J is TRBJ2-1 and V is TRBV5-6; the D is unclear. With 1 base removed from V and 0 bases from J, the gap between germline ends came to 11 bases. The CDR3 extends over 16 amino acids. Per germline, CDR1 SGHDT and CDR2 YYEEEE.

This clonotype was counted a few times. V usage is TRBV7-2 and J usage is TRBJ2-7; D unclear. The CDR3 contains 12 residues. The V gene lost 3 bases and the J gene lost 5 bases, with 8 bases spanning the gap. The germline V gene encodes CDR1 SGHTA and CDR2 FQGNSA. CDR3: CASSFSSNEQYF. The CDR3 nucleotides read TGTGCCAGCAGCTTTAGTTCAAACGAGCAGTACTTC.

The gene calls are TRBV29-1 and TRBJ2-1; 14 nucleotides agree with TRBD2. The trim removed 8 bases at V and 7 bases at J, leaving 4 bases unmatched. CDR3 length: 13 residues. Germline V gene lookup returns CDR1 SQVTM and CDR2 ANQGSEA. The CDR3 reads CSFRTSGRNEQFF. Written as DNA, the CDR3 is TGCAGCTTCCGGACTAGCGGGAGGAATGAGCAGTTCTTC.

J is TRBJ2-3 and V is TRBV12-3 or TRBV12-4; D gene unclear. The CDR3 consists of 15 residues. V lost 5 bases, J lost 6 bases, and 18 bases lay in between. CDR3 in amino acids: CASSPSVAALDTQYF. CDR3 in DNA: TGTGCCAGCAGTCCCTCGGTAGCCGCCCTGGATACGCAGTATTTT.

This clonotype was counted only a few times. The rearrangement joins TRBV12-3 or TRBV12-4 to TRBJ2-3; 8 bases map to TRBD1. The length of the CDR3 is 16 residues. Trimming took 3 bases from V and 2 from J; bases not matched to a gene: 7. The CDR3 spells CASSFDRGKITDTQYF. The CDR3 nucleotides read TGTGCCAGCAGTTTTGACAGGGGCAAGATCACAGATACGCAGTATTTT.

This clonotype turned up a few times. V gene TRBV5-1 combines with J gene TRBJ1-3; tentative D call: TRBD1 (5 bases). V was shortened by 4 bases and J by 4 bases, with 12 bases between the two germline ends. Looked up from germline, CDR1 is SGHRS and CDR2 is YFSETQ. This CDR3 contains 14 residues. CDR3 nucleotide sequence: TGCGCCAGCAGCCCGGAGCAGGGAGGAAACACCATATATTTT. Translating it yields CASSPEQGGNTIYF.

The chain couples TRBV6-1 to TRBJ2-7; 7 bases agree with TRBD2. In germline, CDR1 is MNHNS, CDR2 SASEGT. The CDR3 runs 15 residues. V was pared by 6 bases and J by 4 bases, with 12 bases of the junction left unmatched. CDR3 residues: CASRVGRGSYYEQYF. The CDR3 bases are TGTGCCAGCAGAGTAGGGCGCGGGAGTTATTACGAGCAGTACTTC.

The CDR3 loop is CASSSYSGQETQYF. CDR3 nucleotides: TGTGCCAGCTCATCATATAGCGGGCAAGAGACCCAGTACTTC. This chain joins TRBV18 and TRBJ2-5; 7 bases are a match to TRBD2. The V and J ends lost 5 bases and 2 bases, in that order; junction bases with no gene match: 5. The CDR3 has 14 residues. From germline, CDR1 is KGHSH and CDR2 LQKENI.

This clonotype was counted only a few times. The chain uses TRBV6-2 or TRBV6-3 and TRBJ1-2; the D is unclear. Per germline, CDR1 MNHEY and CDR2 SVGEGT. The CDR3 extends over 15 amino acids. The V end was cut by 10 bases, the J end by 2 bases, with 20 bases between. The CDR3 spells CATRKMGASNYGYTF. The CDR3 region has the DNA TGTGCCACCAGAAAAATGGGAGCCTCGAACTATGGCTACACCTTC.

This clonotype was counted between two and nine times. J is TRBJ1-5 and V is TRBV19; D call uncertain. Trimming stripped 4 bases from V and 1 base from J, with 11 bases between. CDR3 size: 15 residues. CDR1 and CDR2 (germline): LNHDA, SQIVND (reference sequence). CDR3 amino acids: CASSSREGSNQPQHF. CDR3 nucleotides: TGTGCCAGTAGTAGTAGGGAAGGCAGCAATCAGCCCCAGCATTTT.

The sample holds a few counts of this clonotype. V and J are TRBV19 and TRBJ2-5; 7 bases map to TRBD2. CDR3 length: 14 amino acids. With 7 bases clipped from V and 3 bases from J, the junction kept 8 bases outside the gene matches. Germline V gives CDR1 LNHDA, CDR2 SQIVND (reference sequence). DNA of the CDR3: TGTGCCAGTAAGATGGCGGGAGTTGAAGAGACCCAGTACTTC. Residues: CASKMAGVEETQYF.

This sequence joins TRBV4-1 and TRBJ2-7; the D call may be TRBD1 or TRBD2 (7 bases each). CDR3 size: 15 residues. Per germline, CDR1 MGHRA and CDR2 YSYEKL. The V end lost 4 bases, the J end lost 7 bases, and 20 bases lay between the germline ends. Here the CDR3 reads CASSRRQGGMEEQYF. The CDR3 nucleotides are TGCGCCAGCAGCCGTCGACAGGGAGGGATGGAAGAGCAGTACTTC.